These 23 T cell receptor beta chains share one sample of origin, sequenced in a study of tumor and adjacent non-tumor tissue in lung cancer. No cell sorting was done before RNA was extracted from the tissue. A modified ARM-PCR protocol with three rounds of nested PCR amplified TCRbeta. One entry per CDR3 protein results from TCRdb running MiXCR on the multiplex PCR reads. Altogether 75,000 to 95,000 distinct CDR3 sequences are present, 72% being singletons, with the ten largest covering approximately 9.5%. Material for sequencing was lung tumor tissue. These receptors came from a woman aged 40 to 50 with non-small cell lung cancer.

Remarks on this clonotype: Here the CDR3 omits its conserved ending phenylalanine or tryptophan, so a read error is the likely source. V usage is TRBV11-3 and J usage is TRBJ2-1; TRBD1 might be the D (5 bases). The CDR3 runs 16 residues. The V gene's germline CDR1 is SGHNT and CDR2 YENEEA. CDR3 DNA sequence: TGTACCAGCAGCAGGCAGGGCGTAGCAGGGTACAATAAGCAGTTCTTA. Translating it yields CTSSRQGVAGYNKQFL.

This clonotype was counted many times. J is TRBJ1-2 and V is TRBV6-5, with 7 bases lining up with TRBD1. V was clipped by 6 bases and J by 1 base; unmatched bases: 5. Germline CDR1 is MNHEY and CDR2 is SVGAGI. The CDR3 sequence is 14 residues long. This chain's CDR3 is CASSRTGVNYGYTF. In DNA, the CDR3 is TGTGCCAGCAGCCGGACAGGAGTTAACTATGGCTACACCTTC.

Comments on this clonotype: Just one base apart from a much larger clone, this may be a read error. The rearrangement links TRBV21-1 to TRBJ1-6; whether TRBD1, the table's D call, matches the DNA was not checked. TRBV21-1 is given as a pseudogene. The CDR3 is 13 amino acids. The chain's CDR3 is CASTLTVNSPLHF. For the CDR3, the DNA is TGTGCCAGCACCTTGACAGTGAATTCACCCCTCCACTTT.

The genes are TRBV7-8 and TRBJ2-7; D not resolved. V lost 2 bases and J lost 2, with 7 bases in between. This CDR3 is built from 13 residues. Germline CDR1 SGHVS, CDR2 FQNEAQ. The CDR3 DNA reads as TGTGCCAGCAGCTTACTCCGGGCCTACGAGCAGTACTTC. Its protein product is CASSLLRAYEQYF.

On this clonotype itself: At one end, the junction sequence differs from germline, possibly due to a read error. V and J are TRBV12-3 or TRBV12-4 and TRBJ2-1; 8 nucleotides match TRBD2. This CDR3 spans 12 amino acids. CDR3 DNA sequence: TGTGCCAGCAGTGTGCGGGGGGATGAGCACTTCTTC. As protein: CASSVRGDEHFF.

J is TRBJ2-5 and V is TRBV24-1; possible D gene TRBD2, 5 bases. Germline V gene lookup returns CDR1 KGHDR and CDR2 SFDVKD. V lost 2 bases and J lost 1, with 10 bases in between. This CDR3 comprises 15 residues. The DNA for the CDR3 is TGTGCCACCAGTGATTACGAGAGCGGCCAAGAGACCCAGTACTTC. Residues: CATSDYESGQETQYF.

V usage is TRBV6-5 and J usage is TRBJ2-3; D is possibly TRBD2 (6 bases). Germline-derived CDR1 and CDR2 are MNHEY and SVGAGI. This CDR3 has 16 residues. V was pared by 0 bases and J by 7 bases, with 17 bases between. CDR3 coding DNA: TGTGCCAGCAGTTACTCTCCCCCGGGGGTGACAAATACGCAGTATTTT. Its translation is CASSYSPPGVTNTQYF.

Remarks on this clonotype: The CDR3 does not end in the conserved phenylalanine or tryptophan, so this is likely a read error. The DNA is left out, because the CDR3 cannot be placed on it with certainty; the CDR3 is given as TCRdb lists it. The CDR3 is CSARDRGGRWYEEYL. The chain is built from TRBV20-1 and TRBJ2-7; the table's D call, TRBD1, was not checked against the DNA. The CDR3 is 15 amino acids in total, end residues counted. The germline V gene encodes CDR1 DFQATT and CDR2 SNEGSKA (reference sequence).

The CDR3 sequence is CASSKGLGRVKYF. The CDR3, as DNA: TGTGCCAGCAGTAAGGGACTGGGGAGGGTTAAGTACTTC. The chain joins TRBV12-3 or TRBV12-4 to TRBJ2-4; TRBD2 matches at 7 bases. The CDR3 loop spans 13 amino acids. With V trimmed by 5 bases and J by 14 bases, 12 bases remained unmatched.

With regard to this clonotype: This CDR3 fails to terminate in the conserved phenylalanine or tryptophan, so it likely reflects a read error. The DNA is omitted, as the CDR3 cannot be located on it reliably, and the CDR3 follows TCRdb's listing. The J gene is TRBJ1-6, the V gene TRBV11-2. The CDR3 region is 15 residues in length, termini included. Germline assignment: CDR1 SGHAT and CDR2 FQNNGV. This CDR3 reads CASSLASGNSSPFHI.

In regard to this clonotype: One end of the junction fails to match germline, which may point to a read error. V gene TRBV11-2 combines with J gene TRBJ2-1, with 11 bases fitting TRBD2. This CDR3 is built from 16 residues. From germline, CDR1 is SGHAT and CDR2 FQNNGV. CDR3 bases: TGTGCCAGCAGCTTTGGATTAACTAGCGGGGGTCATGAGCACTTCTTC. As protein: CASSFGLTSGGHEHFF.

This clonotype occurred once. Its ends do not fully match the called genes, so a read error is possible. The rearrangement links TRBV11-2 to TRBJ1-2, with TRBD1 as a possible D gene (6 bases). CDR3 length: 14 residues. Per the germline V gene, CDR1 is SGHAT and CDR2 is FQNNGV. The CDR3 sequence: CTSSPGTQRYGYIF. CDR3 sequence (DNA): TGTACCAGCAGTCCCGGGACACAACGCTATGGCTACATCTTC.

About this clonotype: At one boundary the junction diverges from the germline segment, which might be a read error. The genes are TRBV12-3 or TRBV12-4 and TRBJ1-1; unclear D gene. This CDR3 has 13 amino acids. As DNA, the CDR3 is TGTGTCAGCAGTTTCTACGAGAACACTGAAGCTTTCTTT. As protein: CVSSFYENTEAFF.

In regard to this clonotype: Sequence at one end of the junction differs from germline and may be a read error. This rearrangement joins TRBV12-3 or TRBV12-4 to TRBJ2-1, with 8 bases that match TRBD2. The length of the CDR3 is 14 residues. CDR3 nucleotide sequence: TGTGCCAGCAGTTGGTCTAGCGGGTACAATGAACAACTCTTC. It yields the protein CASSWSSGYNEQLF.

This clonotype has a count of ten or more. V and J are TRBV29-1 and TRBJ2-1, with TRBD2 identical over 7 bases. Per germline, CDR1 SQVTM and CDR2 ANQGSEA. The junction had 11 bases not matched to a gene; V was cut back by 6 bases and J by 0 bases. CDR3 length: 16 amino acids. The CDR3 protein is CSVKHRSGGSYNEQFF. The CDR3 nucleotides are TGCAGCGTCAAGCATCGATCGGGGGGCTCCTACAATGAGCAGTTCTTC.

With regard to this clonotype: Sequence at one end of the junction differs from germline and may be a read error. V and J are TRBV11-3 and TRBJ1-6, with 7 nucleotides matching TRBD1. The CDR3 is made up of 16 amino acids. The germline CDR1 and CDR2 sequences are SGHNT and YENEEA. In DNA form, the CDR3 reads TGTGCCAGCAACCAGGACAGGAGCTCCTATAGTTCACCCCTCCACTTT. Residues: CASNQDRSSYSSPLHF.

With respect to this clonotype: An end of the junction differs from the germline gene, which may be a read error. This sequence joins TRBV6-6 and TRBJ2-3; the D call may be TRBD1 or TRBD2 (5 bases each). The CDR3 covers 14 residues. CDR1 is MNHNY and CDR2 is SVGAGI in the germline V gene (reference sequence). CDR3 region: CARSYLRDGDTQYF. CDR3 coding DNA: TGTGCCAGGAGTTACCTCCGGGACGGCGATACGCAATATTTT.

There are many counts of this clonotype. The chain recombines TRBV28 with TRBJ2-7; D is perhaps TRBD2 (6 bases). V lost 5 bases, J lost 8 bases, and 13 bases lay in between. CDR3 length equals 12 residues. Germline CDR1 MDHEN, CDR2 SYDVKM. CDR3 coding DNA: TGTGCCAGCAGTCCCCCCCGGGGGAAGCAGTACTTC. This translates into CASSPPRGKQYF.

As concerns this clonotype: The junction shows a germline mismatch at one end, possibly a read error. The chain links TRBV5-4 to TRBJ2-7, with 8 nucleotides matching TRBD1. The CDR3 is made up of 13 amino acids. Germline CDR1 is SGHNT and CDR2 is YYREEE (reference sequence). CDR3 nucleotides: TGTGCCAACAGTCGGGACAGGACCTACGAGAAGTACTTC. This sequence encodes CANSRDRTYEKYF.

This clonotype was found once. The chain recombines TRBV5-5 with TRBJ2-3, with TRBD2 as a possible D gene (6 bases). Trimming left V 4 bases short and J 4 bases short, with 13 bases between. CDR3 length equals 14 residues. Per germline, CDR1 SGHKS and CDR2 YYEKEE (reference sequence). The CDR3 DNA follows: TGTGCCAGCAGCCCCGGGAGAATCTCAGATACGCAGTATTTT. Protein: CASSPGRISDTQYF.

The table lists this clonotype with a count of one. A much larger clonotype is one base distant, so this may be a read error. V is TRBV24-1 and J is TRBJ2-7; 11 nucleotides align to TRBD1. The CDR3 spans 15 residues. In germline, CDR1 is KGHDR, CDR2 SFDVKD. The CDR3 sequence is CVTSDSGTGGYEQYF. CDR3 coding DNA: TGTGTCACCAGTGATTCCGGGACAGGGGGCTACGAGCAGTACTTC.

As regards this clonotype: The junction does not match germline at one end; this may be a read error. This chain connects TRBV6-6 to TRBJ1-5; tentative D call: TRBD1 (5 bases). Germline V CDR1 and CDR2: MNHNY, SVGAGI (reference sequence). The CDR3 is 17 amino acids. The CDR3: CVSSSTPGGRGNQPQHF. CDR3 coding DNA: TGTGTCAGCAGTTCCACCCCCGGCGGACGGGGGAATCAGCCCCAGCATTTT.

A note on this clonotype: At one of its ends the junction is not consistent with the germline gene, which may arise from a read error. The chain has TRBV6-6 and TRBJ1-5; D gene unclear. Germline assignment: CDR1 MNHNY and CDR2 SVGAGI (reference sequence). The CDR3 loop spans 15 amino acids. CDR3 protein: CARSFGGNSNQPQHF. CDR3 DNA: TGTGCCAGGAGTTTCGGCGGGAATAGCAATCAACCCCAGCATTTT.